This T cell receptor (beta chain) was observed in a study of blood T cell repertoires in COVID-19. Overall study: Sites across the United States, Italy and Spain contributed samples from acute and convalescent COVID-19. Sample material is recorded as cDNA or gDNA derived from T cells, B-cell-depleted T cells, or PBMCs.

Per the authors' pipeline: Scientists estimated how many nucleated cells there were by amplifying reference gene primers. Only in-frame clones appear in the TCRdb table, and some are missing; sequencing was by immunoSEQ multiplex PCR. V and J calls and clone size are those listed in that table; D and trimming were worked out from the DNA. The table has approximately 310,000 clones, 87% seen once. This CDR3 region has 15 residues. CDR1 is SGHAT, CDR2 FQNNGV, per germline. Trimming cost V 1 base and J 1 base, with 11 bases left between them. The genes are TRBV11-2 and TRBJ2-7; no clear D gene. Sequencing was carried out using peripheral blood. The source is a man in his forties or fifties with active or convalescent COVID-19. CDR3 DNA sequence: TGTGCCAGCAGCTTAGTCCAGGTGGCATCCTACGAGCAGTACTTC. Translated: CASSLVQVASYEQYF.